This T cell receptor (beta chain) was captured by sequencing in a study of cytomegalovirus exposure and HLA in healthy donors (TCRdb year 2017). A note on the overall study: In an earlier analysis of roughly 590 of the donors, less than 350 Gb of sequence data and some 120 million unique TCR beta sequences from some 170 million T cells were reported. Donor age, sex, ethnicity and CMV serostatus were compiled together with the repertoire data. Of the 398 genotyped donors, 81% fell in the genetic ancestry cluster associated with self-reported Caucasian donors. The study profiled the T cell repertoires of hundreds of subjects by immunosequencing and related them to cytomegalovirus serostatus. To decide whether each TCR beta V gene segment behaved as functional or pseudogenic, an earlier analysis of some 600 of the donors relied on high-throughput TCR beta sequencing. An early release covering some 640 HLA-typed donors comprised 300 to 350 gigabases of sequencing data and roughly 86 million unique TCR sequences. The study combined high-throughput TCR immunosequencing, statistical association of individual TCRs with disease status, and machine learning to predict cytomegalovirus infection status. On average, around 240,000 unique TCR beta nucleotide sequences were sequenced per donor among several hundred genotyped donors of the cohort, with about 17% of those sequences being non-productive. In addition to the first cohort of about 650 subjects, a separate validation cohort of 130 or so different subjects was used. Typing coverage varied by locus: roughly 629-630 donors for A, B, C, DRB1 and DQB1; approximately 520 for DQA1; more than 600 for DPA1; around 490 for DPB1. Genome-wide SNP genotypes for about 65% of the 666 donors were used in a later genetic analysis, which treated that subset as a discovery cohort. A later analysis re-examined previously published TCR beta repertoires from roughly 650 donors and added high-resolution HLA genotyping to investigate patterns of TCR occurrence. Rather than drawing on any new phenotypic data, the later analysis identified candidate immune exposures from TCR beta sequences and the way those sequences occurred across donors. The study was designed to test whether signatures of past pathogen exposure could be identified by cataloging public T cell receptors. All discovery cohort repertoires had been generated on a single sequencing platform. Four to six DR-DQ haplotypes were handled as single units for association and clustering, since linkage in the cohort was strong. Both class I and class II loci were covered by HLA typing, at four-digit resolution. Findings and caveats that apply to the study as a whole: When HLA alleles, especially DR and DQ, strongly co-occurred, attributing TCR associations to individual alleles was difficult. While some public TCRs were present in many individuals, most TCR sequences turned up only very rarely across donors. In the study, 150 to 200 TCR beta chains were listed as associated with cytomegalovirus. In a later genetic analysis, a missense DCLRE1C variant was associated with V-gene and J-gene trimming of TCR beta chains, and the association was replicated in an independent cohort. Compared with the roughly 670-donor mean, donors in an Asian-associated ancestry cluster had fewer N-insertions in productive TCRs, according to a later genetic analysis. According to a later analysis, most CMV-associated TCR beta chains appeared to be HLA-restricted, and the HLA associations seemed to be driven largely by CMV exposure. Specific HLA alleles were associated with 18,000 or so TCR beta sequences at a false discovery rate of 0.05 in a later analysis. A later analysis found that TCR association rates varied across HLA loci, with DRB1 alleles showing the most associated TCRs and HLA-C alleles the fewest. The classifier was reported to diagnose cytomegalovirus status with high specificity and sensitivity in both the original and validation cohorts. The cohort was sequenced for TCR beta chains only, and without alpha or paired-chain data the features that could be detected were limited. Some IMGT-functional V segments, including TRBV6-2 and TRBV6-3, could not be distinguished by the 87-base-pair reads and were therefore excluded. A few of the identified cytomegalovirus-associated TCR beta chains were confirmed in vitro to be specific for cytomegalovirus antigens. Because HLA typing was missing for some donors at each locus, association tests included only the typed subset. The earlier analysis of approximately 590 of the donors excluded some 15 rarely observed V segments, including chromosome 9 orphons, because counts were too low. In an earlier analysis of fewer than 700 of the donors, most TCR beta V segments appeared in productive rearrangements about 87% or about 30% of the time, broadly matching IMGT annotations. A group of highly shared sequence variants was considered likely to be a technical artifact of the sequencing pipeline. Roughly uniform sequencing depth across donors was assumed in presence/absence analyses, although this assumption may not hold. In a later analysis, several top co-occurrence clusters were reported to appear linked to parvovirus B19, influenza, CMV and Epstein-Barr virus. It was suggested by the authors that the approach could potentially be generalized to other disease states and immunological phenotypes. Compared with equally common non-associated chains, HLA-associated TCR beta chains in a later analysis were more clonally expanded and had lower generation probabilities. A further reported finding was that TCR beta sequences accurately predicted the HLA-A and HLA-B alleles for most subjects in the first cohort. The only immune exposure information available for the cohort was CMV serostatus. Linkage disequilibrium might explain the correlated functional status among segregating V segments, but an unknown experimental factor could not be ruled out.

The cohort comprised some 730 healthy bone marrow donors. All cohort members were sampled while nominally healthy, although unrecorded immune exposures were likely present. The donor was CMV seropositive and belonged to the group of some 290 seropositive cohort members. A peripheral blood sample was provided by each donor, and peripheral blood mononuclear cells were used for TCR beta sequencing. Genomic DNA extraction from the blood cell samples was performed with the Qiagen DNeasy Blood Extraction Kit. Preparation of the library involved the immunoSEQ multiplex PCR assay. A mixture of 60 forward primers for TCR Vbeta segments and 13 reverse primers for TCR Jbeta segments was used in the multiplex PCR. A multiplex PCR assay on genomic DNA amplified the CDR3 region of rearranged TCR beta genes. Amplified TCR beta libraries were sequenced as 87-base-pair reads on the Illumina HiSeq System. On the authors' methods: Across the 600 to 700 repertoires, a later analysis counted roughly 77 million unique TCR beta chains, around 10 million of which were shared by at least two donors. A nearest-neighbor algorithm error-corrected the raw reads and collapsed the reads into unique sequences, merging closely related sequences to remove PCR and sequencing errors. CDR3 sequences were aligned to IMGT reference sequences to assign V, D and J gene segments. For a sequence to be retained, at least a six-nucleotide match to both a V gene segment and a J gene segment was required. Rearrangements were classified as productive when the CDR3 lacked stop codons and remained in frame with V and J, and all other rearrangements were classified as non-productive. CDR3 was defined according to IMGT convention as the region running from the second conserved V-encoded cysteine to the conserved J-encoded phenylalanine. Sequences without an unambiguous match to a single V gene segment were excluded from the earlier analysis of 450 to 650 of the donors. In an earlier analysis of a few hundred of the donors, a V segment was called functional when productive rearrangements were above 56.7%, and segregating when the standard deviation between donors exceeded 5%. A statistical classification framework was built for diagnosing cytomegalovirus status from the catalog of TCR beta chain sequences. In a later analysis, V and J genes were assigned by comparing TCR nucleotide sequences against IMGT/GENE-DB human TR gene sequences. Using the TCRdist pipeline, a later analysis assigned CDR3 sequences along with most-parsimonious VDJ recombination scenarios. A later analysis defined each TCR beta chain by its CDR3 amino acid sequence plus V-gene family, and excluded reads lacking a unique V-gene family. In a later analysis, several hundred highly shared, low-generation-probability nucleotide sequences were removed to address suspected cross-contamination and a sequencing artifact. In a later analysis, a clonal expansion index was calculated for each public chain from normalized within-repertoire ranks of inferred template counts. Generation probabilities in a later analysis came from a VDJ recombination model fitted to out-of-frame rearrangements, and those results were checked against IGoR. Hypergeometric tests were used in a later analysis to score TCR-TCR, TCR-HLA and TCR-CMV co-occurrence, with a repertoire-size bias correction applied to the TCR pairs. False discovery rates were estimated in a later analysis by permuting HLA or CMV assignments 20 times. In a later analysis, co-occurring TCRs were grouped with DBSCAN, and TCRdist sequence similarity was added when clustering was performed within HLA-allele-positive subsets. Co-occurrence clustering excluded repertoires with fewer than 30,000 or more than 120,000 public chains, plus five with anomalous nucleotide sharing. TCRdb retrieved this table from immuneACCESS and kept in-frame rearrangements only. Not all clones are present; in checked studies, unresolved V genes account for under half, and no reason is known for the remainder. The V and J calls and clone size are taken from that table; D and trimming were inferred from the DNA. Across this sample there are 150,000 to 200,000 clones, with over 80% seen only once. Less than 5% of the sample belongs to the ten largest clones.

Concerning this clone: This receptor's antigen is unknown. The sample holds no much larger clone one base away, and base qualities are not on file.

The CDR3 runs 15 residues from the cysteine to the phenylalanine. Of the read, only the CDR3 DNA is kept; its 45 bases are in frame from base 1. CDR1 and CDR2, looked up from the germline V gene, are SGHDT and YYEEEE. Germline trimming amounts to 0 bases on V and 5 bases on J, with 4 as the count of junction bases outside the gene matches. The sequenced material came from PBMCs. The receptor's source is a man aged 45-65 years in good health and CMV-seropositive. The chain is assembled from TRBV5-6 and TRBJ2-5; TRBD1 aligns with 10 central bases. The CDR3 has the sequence CASSLAGTGEETQYF. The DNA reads TGTGCCAGCAGCTTGGCCGGGACAGGGGAGGAGACCCAGTACTTC.